These 21 T cell receptor beta chains were sequenced from one sample in a study of cytomegalovirus exposure and HLA in healthy donors. The PCR used 60 Vbeta and 13 Jbeta primers. The data were produced by immunoSEQ multiplex PCR, yet TCRdb's version contains in-frame clones alone and is incomplete. The sample has about 150,000 clones, more than 75% seen once. Sequencing used PBMCs. These receptor sequences come from a man aged 30 to 39 in good health and CMV-seropositive.

V usage is TRBV4-1 and J usage is TRBJ1-5; D gene uncertain. Per the germline V gene, CDR1 is MGHRA and CDR2 is YSYEKL. This CDR3 has 18 residues. Trimming took 0 bases from V and 5 from J, leaving 20 bases between them. CDR3 sequence (DNA): TGCGCCAGCAGCCAAGATTTGACCGGTGGGAGGGTTTATCAGCCCCAGCATTTT. Translating gives CASSQDLTGGRVYQPQHF.

This chain uses TRBV4-1 with TRBJ1-2; no reliable D call. CDR1 is MGHRA, CDR2 YSYEKL, per germline. V lost 4 bases, J lost 5 bases, and 14 bases lay in between. The CDR3 is 14 amino acids. CDR3 residues: CASSPRAREYGYTF. Written as DNA, the CDR3 is TGCGCCAGCAGCCCCCGGGCCCGGGAATATGGCTACACCTTC.

The chain links TRBV11-2 to TRBJ2-1, with a possible D match to TRBD1 (5 bases). The CDR3 is 13 residues long. V was pared by 11 bases and J by 0 bases, with 11 bases between. Germline-derived CDR1 and CDR2 are SGHAT and FQNNGV. In DNA form, the CDR3 reads TGTGCCCTGGGGCGGAGCTCCTACAATGAGCAGTTCTTC. This codes for CALGRSSYNEQFF.

The genes are TRBV30 and TRBJ1-1; no reliable D call. The CDR3 has 13 residues. V dropped 0 bases and J dropped 5 bases, with 10 bases sitting between them. The germline gives CDR1 GTSNPN, CDR2 SVGIG (reference sequence). This CDR3 reads CAWSVGTKTEAFF. The CDR3 nucleotides read TGTGCCTGGAGTGTTGGCACGAAGACTGAAGCTTTCTTT.

The genes are TRBV25-1 and TRBJ1-2, with D possibly matching TRBD1 (5 bases). The CDR3 is 11 amino acids. Germline CDR1 is MGHDK and CDR2 is SYGVNS. V lost 4 bases, J lost 10 bases, and 10 bases lay in between. For the CDR3, the DNA is TGTGCCAGCAGTGTATCGGGGGTCTACACCTTC. It codes for CASSVSGVYTF.

The V and J genes are TRBV7-2 and TRBJ2-7, with D hard to call. There are 13 residues in the CDR3. In germline, CDR1 is SGHTA, CDR2 FQGNSA. V was trimmed by 7 bases and J by 0 bases, leaving 10 bases between them. The CDR3 DNA follows: TGTGCCAGCACCATTGCCAGCTCCTACGAGCAGTACTTC. The encoded protein is CASTIASSYEQYF.

The chain employs TRBV5-4 and TRBJ2-3; 7 nucleotides line up with TRBD1. V dropped 4 bases and J dropped 3; count of bases not matched to a gene: 2. The CDR3 totals 13 residues. Germline lookup yields CDR1 SGHNT and CDR2 YYREEE (reference sequence). The CDR3 sequence: CASSARGTDTQYF. In nucleotides, the CDR3 is TGTGCCAGCAGCGCCAGGGGGACAGATACGCAGTATTTT. The variable domain in full, completed from reference TRBV5-4 and TRBJ2-3, reads ETGVTQSPTHLIKTRGQQVTLRCSSQSGHNTVSWYQQALGQGPQFIFQYYREEENGRGNFPPRFSGLQFPNYSSELNVNALELDDSALYLCASSARGTDTQYFGPGTRLTVL.

V is TRBV7-8 and J is TRBJ2-5, with D perhaps TRBD1 (5 bases). The CDR3 runs 14 residues. Trimming stripped 5 bases from V and 1 base from J, with 11 bases between. Germline loops: CDR1 SGHVS, CDR2 FQNEAQ. This chain's CDR3 is CASSPRRAQETQYF. Written as DNA, the CDR3 is TGTGCCAGCAGCCCCCGCAGGGCCCAAGAGACCCAGTACTTC.

This chain connects TRBV30 to TRBJ1-5, with D possibly matching TRBD1 (6 bases). The CDR3 is 14 amino acids. V was clipped by 5 bases and J by 6 bases, with 17 bases between them. Germline CDR1 reads GTSNPN; CDR2 reads SVGIG (reference sequence). DNA for the CDR3: TGTGCCTGGGAGGAAAGCAGGGGCGGTCAGCCCCAGCATTTT. This gives the protein CAWEESRGGQPQHF.

The chain employs TRBV30 and TRBJ1-5; 9 positions match TRBD1. Per the germline V gene, CDR1 is GTSNPN and CDR2 is SVGIG (reference sequence). V lost 2 bases and J lost 0; bases outside the gene matches: 17. This CDR3 comprises 20 residues. CDR3 residues: CAWSRTGVQYGQYSNQPQHF. The DNA for the CDR3 is TGTGCCTGGAGTCGGACAGGGGTTCAATATGGTCAATATAGCAATCAGCCCCAGCATTTT.

The CDR3 region is CASSWRDRENHGYTF. The CDR3 DNA reads TGTGCCAGCAGTTGGAGGGACAGGGAGAACCATGGCTACACCTTC. The chain carries TRBV6-6 and TRBJ1-2, with TRBD1 matching over 9 bases. This CDR3 has 15 residues. V lost 4 bases, J lost 6 bases, and 9 bases stayed unmatched. Germline V lookup: CDR1 MNHNY, CDR2 SVGAGI (reference sequence).

The chain has TRBV19 and TRBJ1-5; D is possibly TRBD1 (5 bases). The V gene lost 8 bases and the J gene lost 0 bases, with 17 bases spanning the gap. Germline lookup yields CDR1 LNHDA and CDR2 SQIVND (reference sequence). The CDR3 sequence is 16 residues long. CDR3 in DNA: TGTGCCAGTTCCCCCCGACAGACATATAGCAATCAGCCCCAGCATTTT. Translated, it gives CASSPRQTYSNQPQHF. The variable domain in full, with the rest retrieved from reference TRBV19 and TRBJ1-5, is DGGITQSPKYLFRKEGQNVTLSCEQNLNHDAMYWYRQDPGQGLRLIYYSQIVNDFQKGDIAEGYSVSREKKESFPLTVTSAQKNPTAFYLCASSPRQTYSNQPQHFGDGTRLSIL.

This chain uses TRBV2 with TRBJ1-2, with D hard to call. With 6 bases removed from V and 12 bases from J, the gap between germline ends came to 14 bases. This CDR3 contains 11 residues. Germline CDR1 is SNHLY and CDR2 is FYNNEI. This CDR3 reads CASSYSGIHTF. In DNA, the CDR3 is TGTGCCAGCAGCTACTCGGGGATCCACACCTTC.

This chain links TRBV7-2 with TRBJ1-6; D is uncertain. Deletions cut 11 bases from V and 7 bases from J, with 15 bases between. The CDR3 runs to 13 residues. Per the germline V gene, CDR1 is SGHTA and CDR2 is FQGNSA. CDR3 in amino acids: CASSGISNSPLHF. Written as DNA, the CDR3 is TGTGCCTCCAGCGGGATCTCAAATTCACCCCTCCACTTT.

The rearrangement links TRBV7-9 to TRBJ2-1; 8 bases match TRBD2. The CDR3 is 15 residues long. Germline values: CDR1 SEHNR, CDR2 FQNEAQ (reference sequence). J lost 12 bases, V lost 5 bases, and 15 bases had no gene match. The CDR3 loop is CASSQGLGFSEWQFF. The DNA of the CDR3 is TGTGCCAGCAGCCAGGGACTAGGGTTTTCTGAATGGCAGTTCTTC.

The V call is TRBV7-8, the J call TRBJ1-5; weak D call: TRBD1 (5 bases). The CDR3 has 13 residues. Trimming took 6 bases from V and 5 from J, leaving 11 bases between them. Germline V lookup: CDR1 SGHVS, CDR2 FQNEAQ. Here the CDR3 reads CASSPDRDQPQHF. DNA for the CDR3: TGTGCCAGCAGTCCCGACAGAGATCAGCCCCAGCATTTT.

The CDR3 sequence: CATRGTSGTDTQYF. The CDR3 coding sequence is TGTGCCACGCGGGGGACTAGCGGCACAGATACGCAGTATTTT. V and J are TRBV6-6 and TRBJ2-3; 10 bases are a match to TRBD2. CDR1 is MNHNY and CDR2 is SVGAGI in the germline V gene (reference sequence). V lost 10 bases to trimming and J lost 1 base; unmatched junction nucleotides: 5. The length of the CDR3 is 14 residues.

The J gene is TRBJ1-2, the V gene TRBV9, with D unclear. Per the germline V gene, CDR1 is SGDLS and CDR2 is YYNGEE. This CDR3 region has 15 residues. Trimming removed 4 bases from V and 4 bases from J, with 17 bases in between. CDR3 nucleotide sequence: TGTGCCAGCAGCCTCCGAGGGTCCCAGAGCTATGGCTACACCTTC. Translating it yields CASSLRGSQSYGYTF.

The V and J genes are TRBV4-2 and TRBJ2-5; 9 positions agree with TRBD2. The CDR3 has 15 amino acids. Per germline, CDR1 LGHNA and CDR2 YNFKEQ. The trim removed 1 base at V and 4 bases at J, leaving 4 bases unmatched. DNA for the CDR3: TGTGCCAGCAGCCAAGTGGCGGGGGGGCGAGAGACCCAGTACTTC. Residues: CASSQVAGGRETQYF.

The chain employs TRBV25-1 and TRBJ1-2; no definite D call. The CDR3 is 14 amino acids. Trimming removed 1 base at V and 8 bases at J, with 14 bases between. The germline gives CDR1 MGHDK, CDR2 SYGVNS. The CDR3 loop reads CASSEWNGRLGYTF. The CDR3 region has the DNA TGTGCCAGCAGTGAATGGAACGGGAGGCTAGGCTACACCTTC.

The chain uses TRBV2 and TRBJ1-4, with D maybe TRBD1 (6 bases). This CDR3 region has 14 residues. V lost 6 bases, J lost 8 bases, and 16 bases lay in between. Germline CDR1 is SNHLY and CDR2 is FYNNEI. The CDR3 spells CASSQGLGAEKLFF. Written as DNA, the CDR3 is TGTGCCAGCAGCCAGGGGCTCGGGGCCGAAAAACTGTTTTTT.